This TCR beta chain was sequenced in a study of shared clonotypes between healthy human individuals. Donors included only healthy HIV-negative adults lacking recent acute infections or vaccinations. Profiling relied on immunoSEQ multiplex PCR, and the TCRdb table lists in-frame clones only, not all of them. The sample yields around 700,000 clones, approximately 79% seen once. Germline CDR1 is MDHEN and CDR2 is SYDVKM. Deletions cut 2 bases from V and 0 bases from J, with 8 bases between. This CDR3 is 15 amino acids long. Sequencing was carried out using memory CD4+ T cells sorted from blood. Subset noted: CD45RA-negative fraction. The receptor's source is a woman in her 30s in good health. V usage is TRBV28 and J usage is TRBJ2-1; no firm D call. CDR3 loop: CASSLVGSSYNEQFF. CDR3 DNA: TGTGCCAGCAGTTTAGTTGGGTCCTCCTACAATGAGCAGTTCTTC.